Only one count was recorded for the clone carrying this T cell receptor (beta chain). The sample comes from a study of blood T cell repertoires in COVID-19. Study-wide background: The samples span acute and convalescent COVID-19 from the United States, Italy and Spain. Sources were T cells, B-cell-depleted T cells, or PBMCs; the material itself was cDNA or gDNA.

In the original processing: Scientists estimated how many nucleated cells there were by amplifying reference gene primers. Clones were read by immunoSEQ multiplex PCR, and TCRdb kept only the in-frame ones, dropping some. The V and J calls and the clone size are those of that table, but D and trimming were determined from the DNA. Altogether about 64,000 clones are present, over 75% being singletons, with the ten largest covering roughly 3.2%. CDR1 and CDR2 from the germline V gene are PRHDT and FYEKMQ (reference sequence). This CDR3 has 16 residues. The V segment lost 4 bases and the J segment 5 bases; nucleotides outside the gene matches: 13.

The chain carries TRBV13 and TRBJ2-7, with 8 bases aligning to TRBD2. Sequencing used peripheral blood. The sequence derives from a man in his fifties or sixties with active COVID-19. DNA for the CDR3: TGTGCCAGCAGCTCATACTCCTGGCGGGAGGAAGACGAGCAGTACTTC. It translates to CASSSYSWREEDEQYF.